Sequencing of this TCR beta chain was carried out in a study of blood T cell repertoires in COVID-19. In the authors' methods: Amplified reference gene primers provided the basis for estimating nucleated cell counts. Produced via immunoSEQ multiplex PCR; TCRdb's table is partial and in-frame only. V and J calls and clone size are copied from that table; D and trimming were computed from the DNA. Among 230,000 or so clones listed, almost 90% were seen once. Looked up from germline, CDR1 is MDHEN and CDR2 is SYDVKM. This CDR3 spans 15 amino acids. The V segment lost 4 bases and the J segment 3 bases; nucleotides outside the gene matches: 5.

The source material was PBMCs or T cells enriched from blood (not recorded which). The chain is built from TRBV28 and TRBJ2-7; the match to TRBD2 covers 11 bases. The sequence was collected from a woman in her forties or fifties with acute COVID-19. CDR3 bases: TGTGCCAGCAGTTCTTTAGCGGGAGGGCTCTACGAGCAGTACTTC. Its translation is CASSSLAGGLYEQYF.